This TCR beta chain originates from a study of CD8 T cells in Susac syndrome. RNA in amounts of roughly 0.45 to 1 ug was reverse transcribed with random hexamers. TCRdb reanalysed the immunoSEQ multiplex PCR reads using MiXCR and keeps one entry per CDR3 protein. The sample has fewer than 200,000 distinct CDR3 sequences; approximately 95% are singletons. CD8+ and CD4+ T cells from blood underwent TCR beta sequencing. Per germline, CDR1 MGHRA and CDR2 YSYEKL. The CDR3 is 15 residues long. Trimming removed 3 bases at V and 0 bases at J, with 9 bases between. Sequenced sample: CD8+ T cells from PBMCs. The chain employs TRBV4-1 and TRBJ1-3; D not certain. This clonotype was obtained from a human donor with multiple sclerosis. Written as DNA, the CDR3 is TGCGCCAGCAGCCACCTAAGCTCCTCTGGAAACACCATATATTTT. Residues: CASSHLSSSGNTIYF.